A selection of T cell receptor beta chains follows, all from one sample in a study of early T cells in non-severe SARS-CoV-2 infection. Via MiXCR, TCRdb re-called the 5' RACE reads, giving one row per CDR3 protein. The sample records about 80,000 distinct CDR3 sequences, about a sixth being singletons. Sequenced input: whole blood. These receptors originate from an adult who was a healthcare worker with PCR-confirmed SARS-CoV-2 infection or an uninfected control (not recorded which). Each CDR3 is given with its conserved first and last residue. A D gene is named only where the DNA matches it firmly. Only part of the rows carry a size: once, few, many, or a class if the clone is expanded.

size: once; D: TRBD2; V: TRBV5-6; J: TRBJ2-7; CDR3: CASSFSGGRYERYF; DNA: TGTGCCAGCAGCTTTTCGGGAGGCCGGTACGAACGGTACTTC
size: many; D: NA; V: TRBV29-1; J: TRBJ1-1; CDR3: CSVVSGAWDTEAFF; DNA: TGCAGCGTTGTGAGCGGGGCGTGGGACACTGAAGCTTTCTTT
size: few; D: TRBD1; V: TRBV3-1; J: TRBJ1-1; CDR3: CASSQADRDTEAFF; DNA: TGTGCCAGCAGCCAAGCAGACAGGGACACTGAAGCTTTCTTT
size: few; D: NA; V: TRBV2; J: TRBJ1-5; CDR3: CASKGQGNQPQHF; DNA: TGTGCCAGTAAAGGCCAGGGGAATCAGCCCCAGCATTTT
size: few; D: TRBD2; V: TRBV15; J: TRBJ2-7; CDR3: CATSRDPRREGRYEQYF; DNA: TGTGCCACCAGCAGAGATCCACGGCGGGAGGGCCGGTACGAGCAGTACTTC
size: once; D: NA; V: TRBV11-2; J: TRBJ1-1; CDR3: CASVGMITEAFF; DNA: TGTGCCAGCGTGGGGATGATCACTGAAGCTTTCTTT
size: NA; D: NA; V: TRBV13; J: TRBJ1-3; CDR3: CASSYGRTSGNTIYF; DNA: TGTGCCAGCAGCTACGGACGGACCTCTGGAAACACCATATATTTT
size: many; D: TRBD2; V: TRBV10-2; J: TRBJ2-5; CDR3: CASSRTRLAGNQETQYF; DNA: TGCGCCAGCAGTCGAACTCGACTAGCGGGGAACCAAGAGACCCAGTACTTC
size: NA; D: TRBD2; V: TRBV4-1; J: TRBJ2-1; CDR3: CASSFRRLAGNYNEQFF; DNA: TGCGCCAGCAGCTTCCGACGACTAGCGGGGAATTACAATGAGCAGTTCTTC
size: few; D: TRBD1; V: TRBV19; J: TRBJ2-7; CDR3: CASSIGTGHVYEQYF; DNA: TGTGCCAGTAGTATCGGGACAGGGCATGTCTACGAGCAGTACTTC
size: few; D: NA; V: TRBV11-2; J: TRBJ2-1; CDR3: CASSLESWDNNNEQFF; DNA: TGTGCCAGCAGCTTAGAATCCTGGGACAATAACAATGAGCAGTTCTTC
size: NA; D: TRBD2; V: TRBV6-4; J: TRBJ2-3; CDR3: CASSEGTRATDTQYF; DNA: TGTGCCAGCAGTGAGGGGACTAGAGCCACAGATACGCAGTATTTT
size: few; D: NA; V: TRBV2; J: TRBJ2-3; CDR3: CASSGLDGADTQYF; DNA: TGTGCCAGCAGTGGACTAGATGGAGCAGATACGCAGTATTTT
size: once; D: NA; V: TRBV20-1; J: TRBJ2-3; CDR3: CSANDPDTQYF; DNA: TGCAGTGCTAACGACCCGGATACGCAGTATTTT
size: NA; D: TRBD2; V: TRBV7-9; J: TRBJ2-1; CDR3: CASSSAGDYVYEQFF; DNA: TGTGCCAGCAGCTCCGCCGGGGACTATGTCTATGAGCAGTTCTTC
size: NA; D: NA; V: TRBV30; J: TRBJ2-3; CDR3: CAWQKRGLPSTDTQYF; DNA: TGTGCCTGGCAGAAAAGAGGACTCCCCAGCACAGATACGCAGTATTTT
size: NA; D: TRBD1; V: TRBV6-1; J: TRBJ2-3; CDR3: CASSEANMVQGATDTQYF; DNA: TGTGCCAGCAGTGAAGCGAATATGGTGCAGGGGGCCACAGATACGCAGTATTTT
size: many; D: NA; V: TRBV4-2; J: TRBJ2-3; CDR3: CASSQQTSTDTQYF; DNA: TGTGCCAGCAGCCAACAAACTAGCACAGATACGCAGTATTTT
size: NA; D: TRBD2; V: TRBV5-4; J: TRBJ2-5; CDR3: CASSASSGTRKGVETQYF; DNA: TGTGCCAGCAGCGCGAGTTCTGGGACTAGGAAGGGAGTAGAGACCCAGTACTTC
size: few; D: TRBD2; V: TRBV6-1; J: TRBJ2-7; CDR3: CASTHGGVRGGGQYF; DNA: TGTGCCAGCACCCATGGGGGGGTCCGAGGCGGCGGGCAGTACTTC
size: NA; D: NA; V: TRBV11-2; J: TRBJ2-2; CDR3: CASSYGQYTGELFF; DNA: TGTGCCAGCAGCTACGGACAGTACACCGGGGAGCTGTTTTTT
size: few; D: TRBD1; V: TRBV2; J: TRBJ2-1; CDR3: CASKDRTGPGEQFF; DNA: TGTGCCAGCAAGGATAGGACAGGGCCTGGGGAGCAGTTCTTC
size: few; D: NA; V: TRBV28; J: TRBJ2-7; CDR3: CASRAQGGHYEQYF; DNA: TGTGCCAGCAGGGCACAGGGGGGGCATTACGAGCAGTACTTC
size: NA; D: NA; V: TRBV7-3; J: TRBJ2-1; CDR3: CASSANGGPQFF; DNA: TGTGCCAGCAGCGCAAATGGCGGACCGCAGTTCTTC
size: NA; D: TRBD2; V: TRBV11-3; J: TRBJ2-2; CDR3: CASSLGVAGAGELFF; DNA: TGTGCCAGCAGCTTAGGAGTAGCGGGAGCCGGGGAGCTGTTTTTT
size: NA; D: TRBD1; V: TRBV29-1; J: TRBJ2-1; CDR3: CSLSGQGPNEQFF; DNA: TGCAGCCTTTCTGGACAGGGTCCCAATGAGCAGTTCTTC
size: many; D: NA; V: TRBV3-1; J: TRBJ2-5; CDR3: CASSQDSGSRGETQYF; DNA: TGTGCCAGCAGCCAAGATTCTGGCTCTCGGGGAGAGACCCAGTACTTC
size: few; D: TRBD1; V: TRBV3-1; J: TRBJ2-7; CDR3: CASSPTGAYEQYF; DNA: TGTGCCAGCAGCCCGACAGGGGCCTACGAGCAGTACTTC
size: many; D: NA; V: TRBV3-1; J: TRBJ2-3; CDR3: CASSLSGSTDTQYF; DNA: TGTGCCAGCAGCCTTTCAGGGAGCACAGATACGCAGTATTTT
size: NA; D: NA; V: TRBV9; J: TRBJ2-1; CDR3: CASSVDSLNREGEQFF; DNA: TGTGCCAGCAGCGTGGATAGTTTAAACAGGGAGGGAGAGCAGTTCTTC
size: NA; D: NA; V: TRBV11-2; J: TRBJ1-1; CDR3: CASSPKGNTEAFF; DNA: TGTGCCAGCAGCCCAAAAGGGAACACTGAAGCTTTCTTT
size: NA; D: NA; V: TRBV6-5; J: TRBJ2-7; CDR3: CASSPTVASAYEQYF; DNA: TGTGCCAGCAGCCCCACGGTAGCATCGGCCTACGAGCAGTACTTC
size: NA; D: NA; V: TRBV5-1; J: TRBJ1-4; CDR3: CASKLTATNEKLFF; DNA: TGCGCCAGCAAACTGACAGCAACTAATGAAAAACTGTTTTTT
size: NA; D: NA; V: TRBV18; J: TRBJ2-1; CDR3: CASSPLPGSSSYNEQFF; DNA: TGTGCCAGCTCACCATTGCCAGGATCGAGCTCCTACAATGAGCAGTTCTTC
size: few; D: TRBD1; V: TRBV6-5; J: TRBJ1-6; CDR3: CASSYDVAGGDSPLHF; DNA: TGTGCCAGCAGTTACGATGTGGCAGGGGGGGATTCACCCCTCCACTTT
size: NA; D: TRBD1; V: TRBV19; J: TRBJ1-2; CDR3: CASRDRQGAYGYTF; DNA: TGTGCCAGTAGAGATCGACAGGGCGCCTATGGCTACACCTTC
size: few; D: TRBD1; V: TRBV5-1; J: TRBJ2-7; CDR3: CASSLAGGPGYEQYF; DNA: TGCGCCAGCAGCTTGGCAGGGGGTCCAGGCTACGAGCAGTACTTC
size: few; D: TRBD2; V: TRBV28; J: TRBJ2-3; CDR3: CASSPSGGATDTQYF; DNA: TGTGCCAGCAGTCCTAGCGGGGGGGCGACAGATACGCAGTATTTT
size: NA; D: TRBD2; V: TRBV7-3; J: TRBJ2-1; CDR3: CASSMVGGLADNEQFF; DNA: TGTGCCAGCAGCATGGTGGGGGGACTAGCGGACAATGAGCAGTTCTTC
size: few; D: TRBD1; V: TRBV11-3; J: TRBJ2-1; CDR3: CASRPGQGAYNEQFF; DNA: TGTGCCAGCCGCCCGGGACAGGGGGCCTACAATGAGCAGTTCTTC
size: few; D: NA; V: TRBV19; J: TRBJ1-3; CDR3: CASSTTGLSGNTIYF; DNA: TGTGCCAGTAGTACGACCGGACTCTCTGGAAACACCATATATTTT
size: few; D: NA; V: TRBV11-2; J: TRBJ2-2; CDR3: CASSLSGELFF; DNA: TGTGCCAGCAGCCTTAGCGGGGAGCTGTTTTTT
size: few; D: NA; V: TRBV7-9; J: TRBJ2-5; CDR3: CASSLWGNPETQYF; DNA: TGTGCCAGCAGCTTATGGGGGAACCCGGAGACCCAGTACTTC
size: NA; D: NA; V: TRBV6-6; J: TRBJ1-1; CDR3: CASSYTSGGNTEAFF; DNA: TGTGCCAGCAGTTACACTAGTGGGGGGAACACTGAAGCTTTCTTT
size: many; D: NA; V: TRBV29-1; J: TRBJ2-7; CDR3: CSVEDWDGQPYEQYF; DNA: TGCAGCGTTGAAGACTGGGACGGACAGCCCTACGAGCAGTACTTC
size: few; D: NA; V: TRBV6-2/TRBV6-3; J: TRBJ2-3; CDR3: CASSTPAGYTDTQYF; DNA: TGTGCCAGCAGTACCCCAGCCGGATACACAGATACGCAGTATTTT
size: NA; D: NA; V: TRBV2; J: TRBJ2-7; CDR3: CASSRGLYEQYF; DNA: TGTGCCAGCAGCCGGGGGCTCTACGAGCAGTACTTC
size: few; D: TRBD1; V: TRBV28; J: TRBJ2-7; CDR3: CASRGQGEGEQYF; DNA: TGTGCCAGCCGCGGACAGGGGGAGGGCGAGCAGTACTTC
size: few; D: TRBD2; V: TRBV9; J: TRBJ2-3; CDR3: CASSPRTSGISDTQYF; DNA: TGTGCCAGCAGCCCACGGACTAGCGGAATCTCAGATACGCAGTATTTT
size: few; D: NA; V: TRBV30; J: TRBJ2-3; CDR3: CAWNSGSTDTQYF; DNA: TGTGCCTGGAATAGCGGTAGCACAGATACGCAGTATTTT
size: NA; D: TRBD1; V: TRBV7-2; J: TRBJ1-2; CDR3: CASSLDAGGGYTF; DNA: TGTGCCAGCAGCTTAGATGCAGGGGGTGGCTACACCTTC
size: few; D: NA; V: TRBV6-1; J: TRBJ2-3; CDR3: CASSEIDGPTDTQYF; DNA: TGTGCCAGCAGTGAGATCGACGGACCCACAGATACGCAGTATTTT
size: NA; D: TRBD1; V: TRBV27; J: TRBJ1-1; CDR3: CASSYRQGFIFF; DNA: TGTGCCAGCAGTTATAGACAGGGGTTTATCTTCTTT
size: NA; D: NA; V: TRBV12-3/TRBV12-4; J: TRBJ2-7; CDR3: CASSAGTPTYEQYF; DNA: TGTGCCAGCAGCGCCGGGACTCCAACCTACGAGCAGTACTTC
size: NA; D: TRBD2; V: TRBV12-3/TRBV12-4; J: TRBJ2-3; CDR3: CASRRAGGRADTQYF; DNA: TGTGCCAGCAGACGAGCGGGAGGGCGGGCAGATACGCAGTATTTT
size: few; D: TRBD1; V: TRBV19; J: TRBJ1-6; CDR3: CASSASTGPFSYNSPLHF; DNA: TGTGCCAGTAGTGCCTCGACAGGGCCTTTCTCCTATAATTCACCCCTCCACTTT
size: few; D: NA; V: TRBV6-1; J: TRBJ1-4; CDR3: CASSWGAGKLFF; DNA: TGTGCCAGCAGTTGGGGTGCTGGGAAACTGTTTTTT
size: NA; D: TRBD1; V: TRBV19; J: TRBJ2-4; CDR3: CATQPPGQGFPKNIQYF; DNA: TGTGCCACCCAACCTCCGGGACAGGGATTTCCCAAAAACATTCAGTACTTC
size: NA; D: NA; V: TRBV28; J: TRBJ2-1; CDR3: CASSRLNRANEQFF; DNA: TGTGCCAGCAGTCGACTAAACAGGGCCAATGAGCAGTTCTTC